The rows below give T cell receptor beta chains drawn from one sample of a study of T cells in localized non-small cell lung cancer. The table came from immunoSEQ multiplex PCR; TCRdb's copy has only in-frame clones and leaves some out. The sample has tens of thousands of clones, 80% to 90% seen once. The sample consisted of peripheral blood, taken before any cancer treatment. Receptor source: a male donor at least 60 years old with stage III lung adenocarcinoma. CDR3s include the opening cysteine and the closing phenylalanine or tryptophan. A D gene is named only where the DNA matches it firmly. Some rows have no size entry. The others give once, few or many, or a class for an expanded clone.

clone_size j_call d_call v_call cdr3_nt cdr3_aa
- TRBJ1-1 TRBD1 TRBV6-5 TGTGCCAGCAGCCGCCCGGGACAGCCTGAAGCTTTCTTT CASSRPGQPEAFF
- TRBJ2-7 TRBD1 TRBV29-1 TGCAGCGACAGGGGTTTAAGCTCCTACGAGCAGTACTTC CSDRGLSSYEQYF
- TRBJ1-2 TRBD1 TRBV7-9 TGTGCCAGCACCGGGGACAGGGGCAACTATGGCTACACCTTC CASTGDRGNYGYTF
once TRBJ2-7 - TRBV11-2 TGTGCCAGCAGCTCGCCGATGACTGCCTACGAGCAGTACTTC CASSSPMTAYEQYF
- TRBJ1-4 - TRBV11-2 TGTGCCAGCAGCTTAACAACAAATCAAGAAAAACTGTTTTTT CASSLTTNQEKLFF
- TRBJ2-7 TRBD1 TRBV7-6 TGTGCCAGCAGCACCCCGGGACAGGGGTACTACGAGCAGTACTTC CASSTPGQGYYEQYF
- TRBJ2-1 - TRBV11-2 TGTGCCAGCAGCTTTTCCTTAGGGGGCAATGAGCAGTTCTTC CASSFSLGGNEQFF
- TRBJ2-5 - TRBV6-1 TGTGCCAGCAGTGAATCTTCGGGCCAAGAGACCCAGTACTTC CASSESSGQETQYF
medium-sized TRBJ1-3 TRBD1 TRBV9 TGTGCCAGCAGCGTAGATGGGACAGGGGTCTCTGGAAACACCATATATTTT CASSVDGTGVSGNTIYF
- TRBJ2-2 TRBD1 TRBV7-2 TGTGCCAGCAGCCTACGGACAGGCGACACCGGGGAGCTGTTTTTT CASSLRTGDTGELFF
- TRBJ1-5 TRBD1 TRBV19 TGTGCCAGTAGTGAGACAGGGCCTAAAGCCGCCGAGCCCCAGCATTTT CASSETGPKAAEPQHF
few TRBJ1-5 TRBD1 TRBV2 TGTGCCAGCAGGTGGGAGGGGGCGCGCAATCAGCCCCAGCATTTT CASRWEGARNQPQHF
- TRBJ2-7 TRBD2 TRBV4-1 TGCGCCAGCAGCCAGGGAACTGGCGGGAGCTCCTACGAGCAGTACTTC CASSQGTGGSSYEQYF
- TRBJ1-5 - TRBV10-3 TGTGCCATTACAGGACAGTACAATCAGCCCCAGCATTTT CAITGQYNQPQHF
- TRBJ2-4 - TRBV7-2 TGTGCCAGCAGCTTAGCGGGGATAGGGACGGCCAAAAACATTCAGTACTTC CASSLAGIGTAKNIQYF
- TRBJ2-7 - TRBV6-1 TGTGCCAGCAGTGAAGACACGCCTCCGCCCTACGAGCAGTACTTC CASSEDTPPPYEQYF
- TRBJ2-2 - TRBV9 TGTGCCAGCAGCGTAGGAATGGGTACCGGGGAGCTGTTTTTT CASSVGMGTGELFF
- TRBJ1-5 - TRBV6-1 TGTGCCAGCAGTGAAAATTGGGCCCTAATCAATAGCAATCAGCCCCAGCATTTT CASSENWALINSNQPQHF
- TRBJ2-5 TRBD2 TRBV7-7 TGTGCCAGCAGCCCCCTGGGAGGGCTGGAGACCCAGTACTTC CASSPLGGLETQYF
once TRBJ2-1 TRBD1 TRBV28 TGTGCCAGCAGTCGCCCGGGACAGGGACGGCAGTTCTTC CASSRPGQGRQFF
few TRBJ2-1 TRBD1 TRBV29-1 TGCAGCGTTTCCGGGACAGCCTACAATGAGCAGTTCTTC CSVSGTAYNEQFF
- TRBJ1-1 - TRBV4-2 TGTGCCAGCAGCCCTTCATCCCCGGGGACTGAAGCTTTCTTT CASSPSSPGTEAFF
- TRBJ1-1 - TRBV28 TGTGCCAGCAGTTCCCCAACGACTGAAGCTTTCTTT CASSSPTTEAFF